The following is a T cell receptor beta chain sequence with its context. Its antigen is undetermined. The CDR3 covers 14 residues. V dropped 7 bases and J dropped 3 bases, with 13 bases sitting between them. Per the germline V gene, CDR1 is SGHDT and CDR2 is YYEEEE. This entry comes from a study of T cell responses to AZD1222 COVID-19 vaccine. The study, taken as a whole, reports: Donors were chiefly white British, with a greater number of females, and clonal diversity was perhaps underestimated.

Profiled with immunoSEQ multiplex PCR; TCRdb holds only in-frame clones, not every one. Of about 160,000 clones detected, roughly 92% appear once; the ten largest clones hold roughly 1.3%. The gene calls are TRBV5-6 and TRBJ1-4; D is possibly TRBD1 (5 bases). This clonotype was obtained from an adult in good health. The source was peripheral blood, collected on day 0 of AZD1222 vaccination. For the CDR3, the DNA is TGTGCCAGCTACATGGGGGGTTCTAATGAAAAACTGTTTTTT. This gives the protein CASYMGGSNEKLFF.